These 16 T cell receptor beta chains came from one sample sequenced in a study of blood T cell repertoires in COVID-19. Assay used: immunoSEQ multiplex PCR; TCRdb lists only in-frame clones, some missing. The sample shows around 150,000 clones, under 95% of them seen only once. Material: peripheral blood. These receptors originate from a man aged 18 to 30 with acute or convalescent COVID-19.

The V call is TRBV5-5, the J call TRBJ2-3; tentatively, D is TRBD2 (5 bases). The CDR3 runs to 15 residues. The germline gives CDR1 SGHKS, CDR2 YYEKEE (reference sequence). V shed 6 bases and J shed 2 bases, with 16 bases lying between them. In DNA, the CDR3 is TGTGCCAGCACCGTCCCCCGGGAAACCACAGATACGCAGTATTTT. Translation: CASTVPRETTDTQYF.

This chain's CDR3 is CAAQRPGQRNEQFF. For the CDR3, the DNA is TGTGCCGCACAACGCCCGGGACAGAGAAATGAGCAGTTCTTC. V is TRBV24-1 and J is TRBJ2-1, with TRBD1 matching 7 bases. With 12 bases clipped from V and 7 bases from J, the junction kept 14 bases outside the gene matches. Germline V CDR1 and CDR2: KGHDR, SFDVKD. The CDR3 is made up of 14 amino acids.

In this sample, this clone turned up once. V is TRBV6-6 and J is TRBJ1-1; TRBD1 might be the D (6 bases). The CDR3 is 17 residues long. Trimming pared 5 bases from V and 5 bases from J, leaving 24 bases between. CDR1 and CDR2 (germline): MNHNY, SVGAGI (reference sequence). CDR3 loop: CASSHDRHTGSWTEAFF. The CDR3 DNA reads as TGTGCCAGCAGTCACGACAGACATACAGGGTCTTGGACTGAAGCTTTCTTT.

CDR3 bases: TGTGCCAGTAGTATCCCGGGCTCTGGGGCCAACGTCCTGACTTTC. Protein: CASSIPGSGANVLTF. V and J are TRBV19 and TRBJ2-6; D is uncertain. The V gene lost 3 bases and the J gene lost 0 bases, with 6 bases spanning the gap. The germline CDR1 and CDR2 sequences are LNHDA and SQIVND (reference sequence). The CDR3 consists of 15 residues.

The CDR3 here is CAWSTTGSQAFF. The CDR3 region has the DNA TGTGCCTGGAGTACTACAGGGTCCCAAGCTTTCTTT. The chain couples TRBV30 to TRBJ1-1, with a tentative D call TRBD1 (6 bases). With 2 bases removed from V and 9 bases from J, the gap between germline ends came to 13 bases. This CDR3 region has 12 residues. Per the germline V gene, CDR1 is GTSNPN and CDR2 is SVGIG (reference sequence).

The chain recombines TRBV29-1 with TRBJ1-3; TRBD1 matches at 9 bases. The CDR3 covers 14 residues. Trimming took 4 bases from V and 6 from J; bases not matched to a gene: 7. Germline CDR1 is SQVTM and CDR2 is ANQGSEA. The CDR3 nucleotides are TGCAGCGTTGCCGGGGACAGGGATAAAAACACCATATATTTT. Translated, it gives CSVAGDRDKNTIYF.

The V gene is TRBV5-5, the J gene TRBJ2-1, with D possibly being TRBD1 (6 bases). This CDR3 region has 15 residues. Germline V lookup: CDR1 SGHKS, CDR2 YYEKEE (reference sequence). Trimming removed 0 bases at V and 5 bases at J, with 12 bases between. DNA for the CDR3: TGTGCCAGCAGCTTGGGATTAGACAGGAACAATGAGCAGTTCTTC. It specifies CASSLGLDRNNEQFF.

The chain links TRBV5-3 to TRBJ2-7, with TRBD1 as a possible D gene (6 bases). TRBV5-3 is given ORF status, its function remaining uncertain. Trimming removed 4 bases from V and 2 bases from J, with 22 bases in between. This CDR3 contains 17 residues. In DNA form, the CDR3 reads TGTGCCAGAAGCAACTTAATCCTGGGGGCAGGAACCTACGAGCAGTACTTC. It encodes CARSNLILGAGTYEQYF.

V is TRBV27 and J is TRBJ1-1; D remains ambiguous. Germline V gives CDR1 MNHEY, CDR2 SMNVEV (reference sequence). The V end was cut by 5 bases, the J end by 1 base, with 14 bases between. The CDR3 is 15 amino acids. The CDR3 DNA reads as TGTGCCAGCAGTACCTACAGCCCAGAGAACACTGAAGCTTTCTTT. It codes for CASSTYSPENTEAFF.

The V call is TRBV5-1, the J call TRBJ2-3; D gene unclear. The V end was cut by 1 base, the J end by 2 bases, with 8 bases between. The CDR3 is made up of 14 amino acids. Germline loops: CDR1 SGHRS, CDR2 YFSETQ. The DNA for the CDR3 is TGCGCCAGCAGCTTGACAGAGCCCACAGATACGCAGTATTTT. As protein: CASSLTEPTDTQYF.

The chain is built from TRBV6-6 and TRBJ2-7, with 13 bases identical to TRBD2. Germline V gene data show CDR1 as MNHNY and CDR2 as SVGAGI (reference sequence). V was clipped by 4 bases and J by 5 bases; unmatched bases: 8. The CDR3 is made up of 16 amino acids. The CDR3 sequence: CASSSSLGLAGHEQYF. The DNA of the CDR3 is TGTGCCAGCAGTTCATCGCTGGGACTAGCGGGACACGAGCAGTACTTC.

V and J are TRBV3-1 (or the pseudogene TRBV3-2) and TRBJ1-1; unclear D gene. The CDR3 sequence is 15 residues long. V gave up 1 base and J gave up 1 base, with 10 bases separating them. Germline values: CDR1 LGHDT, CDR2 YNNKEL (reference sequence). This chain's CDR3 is CASSQVENRNTEAFF. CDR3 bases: TGTGCCAGCAGCCAAGTAGAAAACAGGAACACTGAAGCTTTCTTT.

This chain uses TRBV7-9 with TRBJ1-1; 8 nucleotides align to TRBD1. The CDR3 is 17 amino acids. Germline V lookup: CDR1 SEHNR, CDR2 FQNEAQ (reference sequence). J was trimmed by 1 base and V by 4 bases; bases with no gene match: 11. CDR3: CASSSVGQGMKNTEAFF. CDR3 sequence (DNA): TGTGCCAGCAGCTCCGTAGGACAGGGAATGAAGAACACTGAAGCTTTCTTT.

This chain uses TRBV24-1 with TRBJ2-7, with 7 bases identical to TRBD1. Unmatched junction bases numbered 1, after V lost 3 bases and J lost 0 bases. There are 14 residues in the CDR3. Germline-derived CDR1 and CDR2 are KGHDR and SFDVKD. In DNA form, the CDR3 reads TGTGCCACCAGTGATAACAGGGGCTCCTACGAGCAGTACTTC. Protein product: CATSDNRGSYEQYF.

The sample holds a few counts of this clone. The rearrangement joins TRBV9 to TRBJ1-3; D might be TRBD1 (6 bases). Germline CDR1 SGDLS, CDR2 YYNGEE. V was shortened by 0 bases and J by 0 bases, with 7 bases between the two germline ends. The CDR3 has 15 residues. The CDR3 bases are TGTGCCAGCAGCGTAGGGACAGACTCTGGAAACACCATATATTTT. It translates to CASSVGTDSGNTIYF.

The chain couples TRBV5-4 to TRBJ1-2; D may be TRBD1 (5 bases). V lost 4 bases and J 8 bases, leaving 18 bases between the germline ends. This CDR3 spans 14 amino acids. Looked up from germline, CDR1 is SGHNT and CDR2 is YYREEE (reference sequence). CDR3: CASSQEGRRLGYTF. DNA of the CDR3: TGTGCCAGCAGCCAGGAGGGACGGCGGCTGGGCTACACCTTC.